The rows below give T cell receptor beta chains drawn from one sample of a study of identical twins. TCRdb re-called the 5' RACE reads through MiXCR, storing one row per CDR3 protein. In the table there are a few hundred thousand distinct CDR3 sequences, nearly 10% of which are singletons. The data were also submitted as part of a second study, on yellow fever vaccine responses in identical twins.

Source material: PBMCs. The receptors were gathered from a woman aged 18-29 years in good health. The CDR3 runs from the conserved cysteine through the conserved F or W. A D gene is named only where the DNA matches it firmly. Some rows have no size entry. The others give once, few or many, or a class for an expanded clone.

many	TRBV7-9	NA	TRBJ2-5	CASSLLTEETQYF	TGTGCCAGCAGCTTATTGACAGAAGAGACCCAGTACTTC
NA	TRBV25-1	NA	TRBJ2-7	CASSESAGIWGEQYF	TGTGCCAGCAGTGAATCGGCAGGGATCTGGGGCGAGCAGTACTTC
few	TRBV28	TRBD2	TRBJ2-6	CASSFGGAGANVLTF	TGTGCCAGCAGTTTCGGGGGGGCTGGGGCCAACGTCCTGACTTTC
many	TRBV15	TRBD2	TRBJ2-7	CATSRDSGGGEQYF	TGTGCCACCAGCAGAGATAGCGGGGGGGGTGAGCAGTACTTC
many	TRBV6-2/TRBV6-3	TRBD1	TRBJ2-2	CASSHRGNTGELFF	TGTGCCAGCAGTCACAGGGGGAACACCGGGGAGCTGTTTTTT
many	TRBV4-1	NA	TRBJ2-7	CASSQLGAAEQYF	TGCGCCAGCAGCCAATTGGGCGCAGCCGAGCAGTACTTC
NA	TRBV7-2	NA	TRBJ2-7	CASSLSVRAYEQYF	TGTGCCAGCAGCTTATCCGTCAGGGCCTACGAGCAGTACTTC
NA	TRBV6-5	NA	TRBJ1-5	CASSSSGSNSNQPQHF	TGTGCCAGCAGTTCCTCGGGTTCGAATAGCAATCAGCCCCAGCATTTT
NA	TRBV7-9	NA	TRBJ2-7	CASSAGSGEQYF	TGTGCCAGCAGCGCTGGGTCGGGCGAGCAGTACTTC
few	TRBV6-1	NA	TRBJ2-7	CASSSAAGSYEQYF	TGTGCCAGCAGTAGCGCGGCAGGCTCCTACGAGCAGTACTTC
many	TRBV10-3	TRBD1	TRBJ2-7	CAIREPGTGDKSYEQYF	TGTGCCATCAGGGAACCCGGGACAGGGGATAAGTCCTACGAGCAGTACTTC
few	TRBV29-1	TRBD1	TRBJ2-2	CSVPGQANTGELFF	TGCAGCGTACCGGGACAGGCGAACACCGGGGAGCTGTTTTTT
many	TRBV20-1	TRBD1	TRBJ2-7	CSARGSQGIYEQYF	TGCAGTGCTAGAGGCTCACAGGGGATATACGAGCAGTACTTC
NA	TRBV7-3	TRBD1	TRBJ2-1	CASSSHTGGAYNEQFF	TGTGCCAGCAGCTCTCATACAGGGGGCGCATACAATGAGCAGTTCTTC
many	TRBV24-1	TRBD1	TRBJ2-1	CATMQGAGEQFF	TGTGCCACCATGCAGGGGGCGGGTGAGCAGTTCTTC
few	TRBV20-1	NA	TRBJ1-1	CSARDPRVTEAFF	TGCAGTGCTAGAGACCCCAGGGTAACTGAAGCTTTCTTT
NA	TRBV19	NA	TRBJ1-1	CASSIGGRRAFF	TGTGCCAGTAGTATAGGGGGACGCCGTGCTTTCTTT
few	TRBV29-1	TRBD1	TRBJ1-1	CSVGIQGANTEAFF	TGCAGCGTGGGGATACAGGGGGCTAACACTGAAGCTTTCTTT